This TCR beta chain was recorded in a study of T-cell reconstitution after alpha-beta-depleted transplantation in children. Researchers prepared the TCRbeta library using unique molecular identifiers, the study reports. One entry per CDR3 protein, called by TCRdb with MiXCR from the PCR reads. Counted here are about 460,000 distinct CDR3 sequences, roughly an eighth occurring once; the ten biggest clones make up more than 5.5%. In germline, CDR1 is LGHDT, CDR2 YNNKEL (reference sequence). V lost 0 bases and J 2 bases, leaving 11 bases between the germline ends. The CDR3 is made up of 15 amino acids. This receptor was identified in a human donor who donated a stem cell graft to a child with combined immunodeficiency. The sample here was PBMCs from the stem cell graft donor, taken from the stem cell graft. The chain is built from TRBV3-1 and TRBJ2-7; the D gene is possibly TRBD2 (6 bases). CDR3 coding DNA: TGTGCCAGCAGCCAAGATTTCGGGAGCCCCTACGAGCAGTACTTC. Its translation: CASSQDFGSPYEQYF.